Shown below are 2 T cell receptor beta chains from a single sample sequenced in a study of blood T cell repertoires in COVID-19. Assay: immunoSEQ multiplex PCR; the TCRdb copy retains only in-frame clones and omits some. Counted here are roughly 92,000 clones, around 87% occurring once; the ten biggest clones make up around 5.3%. Sequencing was carried out using peripheral blood. The source of these receptors is a woman of 80 years or more with acute or convalescent COVID-19.

This rearrangement joins TRBV5-5 to TRBJ2-2, with D possibly TRBD1 on 5 matching bases. The germline gives CDR1 SGHKS, CDR2 YYEKEE (reference sequence). The CDR3 has 16 residues. V shed 6 bases and J shed 1 base, with 16 bases lying between them. CDR3 protein: CASTPVGQKNTGELFF. The CDR3 DNA reads as TGTGCCAGCACCCCGGTAGGACAAAAGAACACCGGGGAGCTGTTTTTT.

The chain has TRBV7-9 and TRBJ1-2, with no clear D. This CDR3 is 12 amino acids long. Trimming pared 3 bases from V and 8 bases from J, leaving 10 bases between. Looked up from germline, CDR1 is SEHNR and CDR2 is FQNEAQ (reference sequence). This CDR3 is CASSFDIRGYTF. The DNA for the CDR3 is TGTGCCAGCAGCTTCGACATTCGGGGCTACACCTTC.